The 25 T cell receptor beta chains below were found in one sample sequenced in a study of T cell responses to AZD1222 COVID-19 vaccine. The table came from immunoSEQ multiplex PCR; TCRdb's copy has only in-frame clones and leaves some out. The table has just over 80,000 clones, 80% to 90% seen once; the top ten hold about 5.7%. Source: peripheral blood, taken on day 0 of AZD1222 vaccination. The receptors were sampled from an adult in good health.

The V call is TRBV27, the J call TRBJ1-4, with D hard to call. CDR1 and CDR2 (germline): MNHEY, SMNVEV (reference sequence). This CDR3 has 14 amino acids. V lost 10 bases to trimming and J lost 1 base, with 13 bases between them. The CDR3 nucleotides are TGTGCCACTGCGATGGGCGTAACTAATGAAAAACTGTTTTTT. The encoded protein is CATAMGVTNEKLFF.

V is TRBV2 and J is TRBJ2-7; 11 bases are shared with TRBD2. The J segment lost 6 bases and the V segment lost 7 bases, leaving 8 bases of the junction unmatched. Germline CDR1 SNHLY, CDR2 FYNNEI. This CDR3 region has 14 residues. The CDR3 sequence: CASKGITSGGEQYF. CDR3 nucleotide sequence: TGTGCCAGCAAAGGAATTACTAGCGGGGGCGAGCAGTACTTC.

This chain uses TRBV19 with TRBJ1-1; the D gene is possibly TRBD1 (6 bases). Germline CDR1 reads LNHDA; CDR2 reads SQIVND (reference sequence). The CDR3 runs to 13 residues. V was pared by 5 bases and J by 11 bases, with 18 bases between. The CDR3 coding sequence is TGTGCCAGTAGTTCCTCAAACAGGGTTAGCGCTTTCTTT. It specifies CASSSSNRVSAFF.

The chain uses TRBV15 and TRBJ2-7, with 7 bases identical to TRBD1. CDR1 and CDR2 from the germline V gene are LNHNV and YYDKDF (reference sequence). J lost 3 bases, V lost 5 bases, and 10 bases had no gene match. This CDR3 contains 15 residues. CDR3 in amino acids: CATSGHRGASYEQYF. The DNA of the CDR3 is TGTGCCACCAGCGGCCACAGGGGCGCCAGCTACGAGCAGTACTTC.

The chain combines TRBV21-1 with TRBJ1-1; TRBD1, as called in the table, went unchecked against the DNA. TRBV21-1 is marked as a pseudogene. This CDR3 region has 13 residues. CDR3 DNA: TGTGCCAGCAGCAAAGACAAGAACACTGAAGCTTTCTTT. Encoded protein: CASSKDKNTEAFF.

There are a few counts of this clone. For the CDR3, the DNA is TGTGCCAGCATCAGGGACAGTCAGGCGGATCAGCCCCAGCATTTT. Translation gives CASIRDSQADQPQHF. This chain uses TRBV6-4 with TRBJ1-5; 7 bases are a match to TRBD1. CDR3 length equals 15 residues. CDR1 and CDR2 (germline): MRHNA, SNTAGT. With 7 bases clipped from V and 5 bases from J, the junction kept 11 bases outside the gene matches.

The rearrangement uses TRBV5-1 and TRBJ1-1; no clear D. CDR3 size: 13 residues. V lost 6 bases to trimming and J lost 5 bases, with 14 bases between them. Per germline, CDR1 SGHRS and CDR2 YFSETQ. As DNA, the CDR3 is TGCGCCAGCACCCGCACCGGGGAAACTGAAGCTTTCTTT. Protein: CASTRTGETEAFF.

The chain combines TRBV6-1 with TRBJ1-2, with D perhaps TRBD1 (6 bases). Germline CDR1 and CDR2: MNHNS and SASEGT. The germline V and J ends were trimmed by 0 bases and 4 bases, with 9 bases remaining between them. This CDR3 is 14 amino acids long. Here the CDR3 DNA reads TGTGCCAGCAGTGAAGCCCTGACAGGCTATGGCTACACCTTC. It is translated as CASSEALTGYGYTF.

This chain uses TRBV12-3 or TRBV12-4 with TRBJ1-2, with 10 bases identical to TRBD1. There are 13 residues in the CDR3. The V gene end was trimmed by 7 bases and the J gene end by 4 bases; junction bases not matched to a gene: 3. The CDR3 loop reads CASMRDRGYGYTF. Here the CDR3 DNA reads TGTGCCAGCATGCGGGACAGGGGCTATGGCTACACCTTC.

The rearrangement links TRBV6-4 to TRBJ2-4, with 16 bases fitting TRBD2. There are 16 residues in the CDR3. Trimming removed 4 bases from V and 8 bases from J; junction bases left unmatched: 5. The germline CDR1 and CDR2 sequences are MRHNA and SNTAGT. The CDR3 here is CASSVGTSGGADIQYF. In nucleotides, the CDR3 is TGTGCCAGCAGTGTCGGGACTAGCGGGGGGGCAGACATTCAGTACTTC.

The rearrangement uses TRBV19 and TRBJ2-1, with TRBD1 matching over 7 bases. Looked up from germline, CDR1 is LNHDA and CDR2 is SQIVND (reference sequence). Germline trimming cut 5 bases from V and 2 bases from J; bases unmatched to any gene: 3. CDR3 size: 14 residues. The CDR3 bases are TGTGCCAGTAGTTTAGGGGGCACCTACAATGAGCAGTTCTTC. Translation gives CASSLGGTYNEQFF.

The rearrangement joins TRBV7-2 to TRBJ1-2; tentatively, D is TRBD1 (5 bases). This CDR3 contains 18 residues. Germline values: CDR1 SGHTA, CDR2 FQGNSA. V shed 0 bases and J shed 7 bases, with 24 bases lying between them. The CDR3 DNA follows: TGTGCCAGCAGCTTAGCCGCAATGGTTGCAGGGAGAGTAGGTGGCTACACCTTC. This translates into CASSLAAMVAGRVGGYTF.

V usage is TRBV4-2 and J usage is TRBJ2-1; no firm D call. Trimming removed 4 bases at V and 10 bases at J, with 14 bases between. Germline loops: CDR1 LGHNA, CDR2 YNFKEQ. The CDR3 has 13 amino acids. CDR3 in amino acids: CASSPQPGGEQFF. The CDR3 coding sequence is TGTGCCAGCAGCCCCCAACCGGGTGGCGAGCAGTTCTTC.

The chain links TRBV6-5 to TRBJ2-2; unclear D gene. CDR3 size: 14 residues. Germline V gene sequence: CDR1 MNHEY, CDR2 SVGAGI. Trimming stripped 7 bases from V and 5 bases from J, with 14 bases between. This chain's CDR3 is CASTPAWYTGELFF. CDR3 DNA sequence: TGTGCCAGCACCCCCGCTTGGTATACCGGGGAGCTGTTTTTT.

V usage is TRBV24-1 and J usage is TRBJ1-2; 10 bases match TRBD1. The CDR3 totals 14 residues. CDR1 is KGHDR and CDR2 is SFDVKD in the germline V gene. Germline trimming cut 4 bases from V and 4 bases from J; bases unmatched to any gene: 2. CDR3 nucleotides: TGTGCCACCAGTGAGGGACAGGGGAGCTATGGCTACACCTTC. Translated: CATSEGQGSYGYTF.

V usage is TRBV18 and J usage is TRBJ2-7, with a possible D match to TRBD2 (5 bases). The CDR3 has 15 amino acids. Deletions cut 2 bases from V and 5 bases from J, with 16 bases between. Germline CDR1 reads KGHSH; CDR2 reads LQKENI. The CDR3 DNA follows: TGTGCCAGCTCACCAGAGAGGAGGTACGCGGACGAGCAGTACTTC. This encodes CASSPERRYADEQYF.

This clone appeared a single time. This chain connects TRBV7-9 to TRBJ2-7; the D gene is possibly TRBD1 (5 bases). V lost 4 bases and J lost 2, with 12 bases in between. This CDR3 region has 14 residues. Germline values: CDR1 SEHNR, CDR2 FQNEAQ (reference sequence). DNA of the CDR3: TGTGCCAGCAGCTCCCAGACAGCGACCTACGAGCAGTACTTC. Residues: CASSSQTATYEQYF.

This clone was picked up one time. The V gene is TRBV4-1, the J gene TRBJ1-3; maybe TRBD1 (5 bases). The V end was cut by 3 bases, the J end by 0 bases, with 12 bases between. The CDR3 runs 16 residues. Germline CDR1 reads MGHRA; CDR2 reads YSYEKL. The CDR3 region is CASSQGRGYSGNTIYF. The CDR3 DNA reads TGCGCCAGCAGCCAGGGACGCGGCTACTCTGGAAACACCATATATTTT.

This chain links TRBV12-3 or TRBV12-4 with TRBJ2-1; D possibly corresponds to TRBD1 (5 bases). V was cut by 6 bases and J by 13 bases, with 13 bases left in between. The CDR3 consists of 11 residues. This CDR3 reads CASRNRFGQFF. DNA of the CDR3: TGTGCCAGCAGAAACAGGTTCGGTCAGTTCTTC.

The chain recombines TRBV6-5 with TRBJ1-2; no firm D call. Germline V gene data show CDR1 as MNHEY and CDR2 as SVGAGI. Trimming cost V 5 bases and J 6 bases, with 16 bases left between them. The CDR3 spans 14 residues. The CDR3 DNA sequence: TGTGCCAGCAGTCGACTCCCTGGTTTGGATGGCTACACCTTC. This translates into CASSRLPGLDGYTF.

V is TRBV30 and J is TRBJ1-1, with 7 bases matching TRBD1. Germline CDR1 is GTSNPN and CDR2 is SVGIG (reference sequence). V was clipped by 6 bases and J by 10 bases; unmatched bases: 8. CDR3 length: 11 residues. CDR3 in DNA: TGTGCCTGTTACAGGGGACCGGGAGCTTTCTTT. It translates to CACYRGPGAFF.

V and J are TRBV5-8 and TRBJ1-2; no clear D gene. The V and J ends lost 6 bases and 7 bases respectively, with 16 bases between them. The germline V gene encodes CDR1 SGHTS and CDR2 YDEGEE. CDR3 length: 13 residues. The CDR3 loop reads CASIDSPWLGYTF. CDR3 nucleotide sequence: TGTGCCAGCATAGATTCCCCTTGGCTTGGCTACACCTTC.

V is TRBV10-3 and J is TRBJ1-3, with unresolved D. V dropped 6 bases and J dropped 0 bases, with 6 bases sitting between them. Germline CDR1 ENHRY, CDR2 SYGVKD. The CDR3 runs 13 residues. CDR3 coding DNA: TGTGCCATCAGCGGGTCCTCTGGAAACACCATATATTTT. Translated, it gives CAISGSSGNTIYF.

This chain connects TRBV19 to TRBJ1-2; no clear D gene. The CDR3 is 12 residues long. Germline V gene sequence: CDR1 LNHDA, CDR2 SQIVND (reference sequence). With 6 bases removed from V and 5 bases from J, the gap between germline ends came to 10 bases. The CDR3, as DNA: TGTGCCAGTAGATCAAGGACGTATGGCTACACCTTC. Its translation is CASRSRTYGYTF.

The chain recombines TRBV30 with TRBJ2-7; 7 nucleotides align to TRBD2. After removal of 5 bases from V and 2 bases from J, the junction contained 9 bases not matched to a gene. The CDR3 has 14 residues. The germline gives CDR1 GTSNPN, CDR2 SVGIG (reference sequence). The CDR3 bases are TGTGCCTGGGGAGGGAGGGCACCCCCCTACGAGCAGTACTTC. This sequence encodes CAWGGRAPPYEQYF.